One sample yielded the 31 T cell receptor beta chains listed below, sequenced in a study of cytomegalovirus exposure and HLA in healthy donors. It was with 60 Vbeta and 13 Jbeta primers that the PCR ran. The table came from immunoSEQ multiplex PCR; TCRdb's copy has only in-frame clones and leaves some out. The sample consists of 180,000 or so clones, roughly 9.4% of them appearing once. The sequenced sample was PBMCs. The receptors stem from a woman in her 30s in good health and CMV-seropositive.

The chain employs TRBV10-1 and TRBJ2-1; 12 bases agree with TRBD1. Germline trimming cut 3 bases from V and 8 bases from J; bases unmatched to any gene: 5. CDR3 size: 15 residues. In germline, CDR1 is WNHNN, CDR2 SYGVQD (reference sequence). The CDR3 region is CASSDRGQGAYEQFF. CDR3 in DNA: TGCGCCAGCAGTGATCGGGGACAGGGGGCCTATGAGCAGTTCTTC.

In its sample, this clone was seen a few times. The chain recombines TRBV4-1 with TRBJ2-1; 8 bases match TRBD1. The CDR3 length is 17 residues. Germline V gives CDR1 MGHRA, CDR2 YSYEKL. V dropped 2 bases and J dropped 7; count of bases not matched to a gene: 13. The DNA for the CDR3 is TGCGCCAGCAGCCAATTTGGCATAGGACAGGGAAAAAATGAGCAGTTCTTC. Translation: CASSQFGIGQGKNEQFF.

This clone was counted between two and nine times. The rearrangement links TRBV4-1 to TRBJ2-7; tentative D call: TRBD1 (6 bases). Germline V gene data show CDR1 as MGHRA and CDR2 as YSYEKL. Deletions cut 4 bases from V and 0 bases from J, with 7 bases between. The length of the CDR3 is 13 residues. The CDR3 loop reads CASSPGHSYEQYF. The CDR3 DNA sequence: TGCGCCAGCAGCCCGGGACACTCCTACGAGCAGTACTTC.

This clone was seen a few times. DNA of the CDR3: TGCGCCAGCAGTGATGAGGGACTAGCGGGAAGCACAGATACGCAGTATTTT. Its translation: CASSDEGLAGSTDTQYF. This chain uses TRBV10-1 with TRBJ2-3, with 13 bases lining up with TRBD2. The CDR3 length is 17 residues. The ends lost 3 bases at V and 0 bases at J; junction bases unmatched: 3. Germline V gene data show CDR1 as WNHNN and CDR2 as SYGVQD (reference sequence).

This clone was found a few times. The rearrangement joins TRBV30 to TRBJ2-2; TRBD2 agrees at 7 bases. With 4 bases clipped from V and 2 bases from J, the junction kept 7 bases outside the gene matches. The germline V gene encodes CDR1 GTSNPN and CDR2 SVGIG (reference sequence). There are 15 residues in the CDR3. In nucleotides, the CDR3 is TGTGCCTGGAACCACGCTAGCGGTAACACCGGGGAGCTGTTTTTT. Translation: CAWNHASGNTGELFF.

This clone was seen a handful of times. The V call is TRBV7-9, the J call TRBJ2-7; D possibly corresponds to TRBD2 (7 bases). V was clipped by 2 bases and J by 5 bases, with 19 bases between them. CDR3 size: 16 residues. In germline, CDR1 is SEHNR, CDR2 FQNEAQ (reference sequence). In DNA form, the CDR3 reads TGTGCCAGCAGCTTACCCATGCCGCGGGGGCGCGACGAGCAGTACTTC. Amino acids: CASSLPMPRGRDEQYF. The whole variable domain, remainder taken from reference TRBV7-9 and TRBJ2-7, is DTGVSQNPRHKITKRGQNVTFRCDPISEHNRLYWYRQTLGQGPEFLTYFQNEAQLEKSRLLSDRFSAERPKGSFSTLEIQRTEQGDSAMYLCASSLPMPRGRDEQYFGPGTRLTVT.

This clone was counted a few times. The chain employs TRBV27 and TRBJ2-7; D unresolved. CDR3 length equals 13 residues. Germline V lookup: CDR1 MNHEY, CDR2 SMNVEV (reference sequence). V was trimmed by 5 bases and J by 4 bases, leaving 12 bases between them. CDR3 nucleotides: TGTGCCAGCAGTAACCCTGAGGAGTACGAGCAGTACTTC. The encoded protein is CASSNPEEYEQYF.

The gene calls are TRBV27 and TRBJ1-1; 7 bases are a match to TRBD1. The CDR3 loop spans 14 amino acids. The V segment lost 3 bases and the J segment 4 bases; nucleotides outside the gene matches: 5. CDR1 and CDR2 (germline): MNHEY, SMNVEV (reference sequence). The CDR3 sequence: CASSFRQGGTEAFF. In DNA form, the CDR3 reads TGTGCCAGCAGTTTTAGGCAGGGGGGCACTGAAGCTTTCTTT.

This chain uses TRBV5-1 with TRBJ1-1; 8 nucleotides agree with TRBD1. CDR1 is SGHRS and CDR2 is YFSETQ in the germline V gene. CDR3 length: 15 residues. J lost 4 bases, V lost 3 bases, and 8 bases had no gene match. CDR3 loop: CASSSGQGRFTEAFF. Written as DNA, the CDR3 is TGCGCCAGCAGCTCCGGACAGGGAAGGTTCACTGAAGCTTTCTTT.

This clone was recorded a few times. The genes are TRBV5-4 and TRBJ1-3; tentatively, D is TRBD1 (6 bases). Per the germline V gene, CDR1 is SGHNT and CDR2 is YYREEE (reference sequence). V lost 4 bases and J 2 bases, leaving 13 bases between the germline ends. The CDR3 has 15 residues. The CDR3 spells CASSIGGGAGNTIYF. CDR3 nucleotide sequence: TGTGCCAGCAGCATAGGGGGGGGAGCTGGAAACACCATATATTTT.

V and J are TRBV29-1 and TRBJ2-3; no reliable D call. Germline loops: CDR1 SQVTM, CDR2 ANQGSEA. The V gene lost 0 bases and the J gene lost 0 bases, with 4 bases spanning the gap. The CDR3 runs to 13 residues. The CDR3 region is CSVEEASTDTQYF. DNA for the CDR3: TGCAGCGTTGAAGAAGCTAGCACAGATACGCAGTATTTT.

This clone was detected only a few times. The V call is TRBV5-1, the J call TRBJ1-1, with TRBD1 matching over 7 bases. CDR3 size: 14 residues. CDR1 SGHRS and CDR2 YFSETQ come from the germline V gene. V was clipped by 4 bases and J by 6 bases; unmatched bases: 9. CDR3 bases: TGCGCCAGCAGCCCCGGGACAGAGGGCTCTGAAGCTTTCTTT. This gives the protein CASSPGTEGSEAFF. Using reference TRBV5-1 and TRBJ1-1 for the parts outside the CDR3, the full variable domain is KAGVTQTPRYLIKTRGQQVTLSCSPISGHRSVSWYQQTPGQGLQFLFEYFSETQRNKGNFPGRFSGRQFSNSRSEMNVSTLELGDSALYLCASSPGTEGSEAFFGQGTRLTVV.

The V gene is TRBV18, the J gene TRBJ2-1, with a weak D call TRBD1 (6 bases). Germline V gene sequence: CDR1 KGHSH, CDR2 LQKENI. Trimming shortened V by 0 bases and J by 2 bases, and 11 bases separated the two germline ends. This CDR3 has 16 amino acids. Here the CDR3 reads CASSPPLQGPYNEQFF. DNA of the CDR3: TGTGCCAGCTCACCACCGTTACAGGGACCCTACAATGAGCAGTTCTTC.

This clone was observed a handful of times. The chain uses TRBV7-8 and TRBJ2-1; 8 bases line up with TRBD2. V dropped 3 bases and J dropped 7; count of bases not matched to a gene: 11. The germline V gene has CDR1 SGHVS and CDR2 FQNEAQ. The CDR3 sequence is 16 residues long. In DNA, the CDR3 is TGTGCCAGCAGCTTCGGGAGGGGGGGAGGGCCAAATGAGCAGTTCTTC. It specifies CASSFGRGGGPNEQFF.

CDR3 coding DNA: TGTGCCAGCGGACGCCCTCCTGGGACAGGGGAAGAGACCCAGTACTTC. This codes for CASGRPPGTGEETQYF. The V call is TRBV9, the J call TRBJ2-5, with 10 bases matching TRBD1. The CDR3 runs to 16 residues. V gave up 7 bases and J gave up 3 bases; unmatched junction bases: 12. CDR1 is SGDLS, CDR2 YYNGEE, per germline.

The table lists this clone with a few counts. This chain joins TRBV7-9 and TRBJ1-2; 8 nucleotides line up with TRBD1. CDR3 length: 15 amino acids. Germline V lookup: CDR1 SEHNR, CDR2 FQNEAQ (reference sequence). With V trimmed by 5 bases and J by 4 bases, 9 bases remained unmatched. The CDR3 loop reads CASSPGTGGSYGYTF. The CDR3 bases are TGTGCCAGCAGCCCGGGGACAGGAGGGTCCTATGGCTACACCTTC.

The V call is TRBV7-9, the J call TRBJ2-7; no clear D. Trimming removed 4 bases from V and 0 bases from J, with 16 bases in between. Per the germline V gene, CDR1 is SEHNR and CDR2 is FQNEAQ (reference sequence). The CDR3 is 16 amino acids. The DNA of the CDR3 is TGTGCCAGCAGCTCGAAAAGCGAGTATAGCTCCTACGAGCAGTACTTC. Translation gives CASSSKSEYSSYEQYF.

In its sample, this clone was seen a few times. The chain has TRBV27 and TRBJ1-2; TRBD1 matches 11 bases. This CDR3 has 20 residues. The germline CDR1 and CDR2 sequences are MNHEY and SMNVEV (reference sequence). Trimming removed 4 bases from V and 4 bases from J; junction bases left unmatched: 20. The CDR3 is CASSSVGIRDRGTSFYGYTF. The DNA of the CDR3 is TGTGCCAGCAGTTCCGTCGGGATCCGGGACAGGGGGACCTCTTTCTATGGCTACACCTTC.

This clone has just a few counts. The V gene is TRBV2, the J gene TRBJ1-1, with 8 nucleotides matching TRBD1. J was trimmed by 5 bases and V by 6 bases; bases with no gene match: 5. The germline CDR1 and CDR2 sequences are SNHLY and FYNNEI. This CDR3 contains 13 residues. CDR3 residues: CASRARGLTEAFF. The CDR3 nucleotides read TGTGCCAGCAGGGCCAGGGGGCTGACTGAAGCTTTCTTT.

The J gene is TRBJ1-1, the V gene TRBV7-9, with D uncertain. This CDR3 is 14 amino acids long. Per germline, CDR1 SEHNR and CDR2 FQNEAQ (reference sequence). Trimming took 5 bases from V and 6 from J, leaving 16 bases between them. CDR3 nucleotide sequence: TGTGCCAGCAGCCGGGAATTACTGGGCGCTGAAGCTTTCTTT. Its translation is CASSRELLGAEAFF.

The rearrangement links TRBV11-2 to TRBJ2-1; the match to TRBD2 covers 10 bases. Germline V gene data show CDR1 as SGHAT and CDR2 as FQNNGV. The CDR3 extends over 17 amino acids. Losses at the gene ends were 5 bases for V and 3 bases for J; bases not matched to a gene: 10. The CDR3 sequence is CASSPDILAGDYNEQFF. DNA for the CDR3: TGTGCCAGCAGCCCAGACATCCTAGCGGGAGACTACAATGAGCAGTTCTTC.

The CDR3 sequence: CASSPETSVRNEQFF. Here the CDR3 DNA reads TGTGCCAGCAGTCCGGAGACTAGCGTGAGGAATGAGCAGTTCTTC. The chain couples TRBV2 to TRBJ2-1; TRBD2 matches 8 bases. This CDR3 is built from 15 residues. V lost 5 bases to trimming and J lost 7 bases; unmatched junction nucleotides: 10. CDR1 is SNHLY, CDR2 FYNNEI, per germline.

The V call is TRBV9, the J call TRBJ1-5; 9 positions match TRBD1. Germline-derived CDR1 and CDR2 are SGDLS and YYNGEE. J was trimmed by 10 bases and V by 0 bases; bases with no gene match: 5. This CDR3 is built from 14 residues. CDR3 sequence: CASSVGTGDYPQHF. The DNA of the CDR3 is TGTGCCAGCAGCGTAGGGACAGGGGATTATCCCCAGCATTTT. The full variable domain, with the rest looked up from reference TRBV9 and TRBJ1-5, is DSGVTQTPKHLITATGQRVTLRCSPRSGDLSVYWYQQSLDQGLQFLIQYYNGEERAKGNILERFSAQQFPDLHSELNLSSLELGDSALYFCASSVGTGDYPQHFGDGTRLSIL.

This clone was seen a handful of times. This chain links TRBV5-1 with TRBJ2-1; D unresolved. The length of the CDR3 is 16 residues. The germline CDR1 and CDR2 sequences are SGHRS and YFSETQ. The germline V and J ends were trimmed by 0 bases and 0 bases, with 10 bases remaining between them. In nucleotides, the CDR3 is TGCGCCAGCAGCTTGGCGGCGGCATTCTCCTACAATGAGCAGTTCTTC. It encodes CASSLAAAFSYNEQFF.

The chain is built from TRBV30 and TRBJ1-2; 8 nucleotides agree with TRBD1. There are 13 residues in the CDR3. The V gene end was trimmed by 3 bases and the J gene end by 4 bases; junction bases not matched to a gene: 4. Germline CDR1 is GTSNPN and CDR2 is SVGIG (reference sequence). CDR3 residues: CAWSPDRVYGYTF. The CDR3 DNA follows: TGTGCCTGGAGCCCGGACAGGGTCTATGGCTACACCTTC.

V and J are TRBV4-1 and TRBJ2-3, with D perhaps TRBD2 (6 bases). Germline CDR1 reads MGHRA; CDR2 reads YSYEKL. The CDR3 is made up of 17 amino acids. Deletions cut 4 bases from V and 2 bases from J, with 19 bases between. The CDR3 bases are TGCGCCAGCAGCCCACCGCTAGCGACCACTTCCACAGATACGCAGTATTTT. Translated, it gives CASSPPLATTSTDTQYF.

J is TRBJ2-5 and V is TRBV5-1; 9 positions match TRBD1. The CDR3 has 15 residues. Germline V gene data show CDR1 as SGHRS and CDR2 as YFSETQ. V lost 2 bases to trimming and J lost 5 bases; unmatched junction nucleotides: 7. CDR3 bases: TGCGCCAGCAGCTTAACGGGACAGGGATTCGAGACCCAGTACTTC. This sequence encodes CASSLTGQGFETQYF.

A few counts support this clone. The chain recombines TRBV10-1 with TRBJ2-1; 14 nucleotides align to TRBD2. The CDR3 covers 13 residues. Trimming at V came to 7 bases and at J to 16 bases, leaving 9 bases not matched to a gene. Germline assignment: CDR1 WNHNN and CDR2 SYGVQD (reference sequence). Here the CDR3 DNA reads TGCGCCAGCAATGGACTAGCGGGGGGTCCTCTTTTCTTC. Its protein product is CASNGLAGGPLFF.

The sample holds a few counts of this clone. DNA of the CDR3: TGTGCCAGCAGCTTGGGTGGAGGCGGAGAGACCCAGTACTTC. Translating it yields CASSLGGGGETQYF. The chain carries TRBV5-6 and TRBJ2-5; a weak D match, TRBD2 (5 bases). CDR1 and CDR2 from the germline V gene are SGHDT and YYEEEE. CDR3 size: 14 residues. V lost 0 bases and J 4 bases, leaving 10 bases between the germline ends.

This clone was counted only a few times. The V gene is TRBV18, the J gene TRBJ2-2; 9 bases line up with TRBD1. This CDR3 has 15 residues. The J segment lost 6 bases and the V segment lost 4 bases, leaving 6 bases of the junction unmatched. In germline, CDR1 is KGHSH, CDR2 LQKENI. CDR3 DNA: TGTGCCAGCTCACAACAGGGGGCGACTGCCGGGGAGCTGTTTTTT. This codes for CASSQQGATAGELFF.

This chain uses TRBV4-2 with TRBJ2-5; the match to TRBD2 covers 7 bases. The J segment lost 5 bases and the V segment lost 1 base, leaving 13 bases of the junction unmatched. This CDR3 comprises 17 residues. The germline gives CDR1 LGHNA, CDR2 YNFKEQ. The CDR3 sequence is CASSQALSTGGRETQYF. For the CDR3, the DNA is TGTGCCAGCAGCCAAGCGCTGTCAACGGGAGGCCGGGAGACCCAGTACTTC.